The source of this TCR beta chain is a study of blood T cell repertoires in COVID-19. Study as a whole: The samples span acute and convalescent COVID-19 from the United States, Italy and Spain. PBMCs, B-cell-depleted T cells, or T cells provided the cDNA or gDNA that made up the material.

Repertoires were generated with immunoSEQ multiplex PCR, while TCRdb's copy carries only in-frame clones and drops some. The sample includes around 250,000 clones, 85% to 90% of them seen just once. Germline V gene data show CDR1 as SNHLY and CDR2 as FYNNEI. The V gene lost 8 bases and the J gene lost 2 bases, with 12 bases spanning the gap. This CDR3 is built from 14 residues. The chain recombines TRBV2 with TRBJ2-2; no clear D. The TCR comes from a man aged 55-75 years with acute or convalescent COVID-19. Input material: peripheral blood. The CDR3 DNA sequence: TGTGCCAGCGACCCGTTAGCAAACACCGGGGAGCTGTTTTTT. Translating gives CASDPLANTGELFF.